The TCR beta chain described here comes from a study of blood T cell repertoires in COVID-19. Study-wide background: Samples taken during acute and convalescent COVID-19 were collected in the United States, Italy and Spain. PBMCs, B-cell-depleted T cells, or T cells provided the cDNA or gDNA that made up the material.

Source study methods: Amplification of reference gene primers was used by the study to estimate nucleated cell counts. TCRdb keeps only in-frame clones here, not all; method: immunoSEQ multiplex PCR. That table is the source of V, J and clone size, and D and trimming were worked out from the DNA. The sample has roughly 200,000 clones; about 91% are singletons. The germline V gene has CDR1 SGDLS and CDR2 YYNGEE. J gave up 4 bases and V 5 bases, and 6 bases lay outside the gene matches. This CDR3 is 14 amino acids long. The chain joins TRBV9 to TRBJ2-1, with 7 nucleotides matching TRBD1. The clonotype comes from a young man with active or convalescent COVID-19. Sample: peripheral blood. The CDR3 loop is CASRPAGGYNEQFF. CDR3 nucleotide sequence: TGTGCCAGCAGACCAGCAGGGGGTTACAATGAGCAGTTCTTC.